What follows describes a single T cell receptor (beta chain). This clonotype was recorded at least ten times. The antigen it recognizes is unknown. Base qualities are missing; no much larger clone stands one base away. This entry is derived from a study of blood T cells in healthy people across ages (dated by TCRdb to between 2014 and 2017). Notes on the research overall: Template switching captured roughly one uniquely barcoded TCR beta cDNA molecule per two T cells in model experiments. The study measured age-related changes in TCR beta repertoire diversity using deep sequencing normalized with unique cDNA molecular identifiers. Two additional independent replicas of 1 million unique cDNA reads from the same blood draw were analyzed for two donors (one aged 18 to 29 and one aged 80 or older). To avoid experimental bias, donors of different ages were distributed randomly across sequencing lanes. Donors were grouped into four age groups: young (average roughly 15 years), middle-aged (approximately 41), aged (around 60) and long-lived (approximately 75).

Summary of the overall study and its limitations: Estimates of total diversity based on one million sequenced T cells were considered lower bounds and underestimates. Compared with the aged group, the long-lived group had more naive CD4+ T cells, fewer expanded clones and increased TCR diversity, a pattern suggesting age selection. Conclusive comparison of naive and antigen-experienced compartments was prevented by the profiling of bulk unsorted PBMCs. There was a strong correlation between observed TCR beta diversity and the percentage of naive T cells measured by flow cytometry. Because donor CMV infection status was unknown, age-related changes in expanded clonotypes were potentially confounded. Observed TCR beta diversity per million T cells fell roughly linearly with age, and a significant reduction was already apparent by age roughly 40.

Trimming costs V 4 bases and J 0 bases, and their ends lie 11 bases apart. From the germline V gene, CDR1 is SGHDT and CDR2 is YYEEEE. Taken from cysteine to phenylalanine, the CDR3 has 14 residues. The sequence is cut down to CDR3 DNA, 42 bases in frame from base 1. Systemically healthy Caucasian individuals from Russia, some 38 in total and aged roughly 6 to 95 years, were included as donors. Ten milliliters of peripheral blood were drawn from each donor into EDTA-treated Vacutainer tubes. Ficoll-Paque density-gradient centrifugation was used to isolate PBMCs, with at least 6.5 million per sample. Trizol reagent was used to extract total RNA from PBMCs, with at least 5.5 micrograms per sample. For every donor, flow cytometry on a PBMC aliquot measured the percentage of naive CD45RAhigh/CD27high T cells. To prepare the library, 5' RACE was applied. Sequenced using an Illumina HiSeq 2500. A second PCR of about 7 to 12 cycles was performed with a sample-barcoded 5' primer and a J-beta primer mix. A unique molecular identifier was introduced onto each TCR beta cDNA molecule by a template-switch 5' adaptor carrying 12 random nucleotides. Each sample yielded at least 2.5 million CDR3-containing paired-end reads. All of the RNA was converted into first-strand cDNA using the Mint cDNA synthesis kit, with a TRBC-specific oligonucleotide serving as the primer. Following uracil-DNA glycosylase treatment, a first 18-cycle PCR with universal primers M1SS and BC2_uni_R was performed on all cDNA. Per the source publication's procedure: Each sample was normalized by randomly selecting 1 million high-quality reads, each carrying a distinct molecular identifier. Instead of being binned into consensus sequences, reads that shared molecular identifiers were thrown out. CDR3 identification, clonotype clustering and error correction used MiTCR with a Q25 quality threshold and the strictest error-elimination algorithm. Lower-bound total TCR beta diversity was estimated with a nonparametric unseen species model using Euler transformation. TCRdb reprocessed the public reads (quality trimming at Q25 with fastp, clone calling with MiXCR) and kept in-frame beta chains. When rows share a CDR3 protein, they turn into one entry using the most common DNA and genes. Clone size and V and J calls follow TCRdb, not the original study. The sample table records over 550,000 distinct CDR3 sequences; about 30% of these occur just once. The top ten constitute around 16% of the sample.

The V gene is TRBV5-6 and the J gene is TRBJ2-7, with TRBD1 perhaps the D gene, on 6 matching bases. This receptor was obtained from a woman older than 75 in good health. Material for sequencing was blood. The nucleotide sequence reads TGTGCCAGCAGCATGGACAGACCCTCCTACGAGCAGTACTTC. This yields the protein CASSMDRPSYEQYF.